The 5 T cell receptor beta chains below were found in one sample sequenced in a study of cytomegalovirus exposure and HLA in healthy donors. Some clones are missing from TCRdb's copy, which holds only in-frame ones; the method was immunoSEQ multiplex PCR. The data show 180,000 or so clones, with 86% seen just once and under 3.5% held by the top ten. Material: PBMCs. The receptor set was obtained from a man in his late teens or twenties in good health and CMV-seropositive.

This chain connects TRBV27 to TRBJ2-2, with 8 bases fitting TRBD2. The ends lost 0 bases at V and 8 bases at J; junction bases unmatched: 5. The CDR3 totals 15 residues. Germline lookup yields CDR1 MNHEY and CDR2 SMNVEV (reference sequence). The CDR3 region is CASSLSRRGAGELFF. As DNA, the CDR3 is TGTGCCAGCAGTTTATCTAGGCGGGGGGCGGGGGAGCTGTTTTTT.

The table lists this clone with a count of one. V usage is TRBV28 and J usage is TRBJ2-3; D might be TRBD1 (6 bases). The CDR3 length is 16 residues. The germline V and J ends were trimmed by 4 bases and 3 bases, with 17 bases remaining between them. From germline, CDR1 is MDHEN and CDR2 SYDVKM. The CDR3 coding sequence is TGTGCCAGCAGTTCCCTACAGGGTACTCTGACAGATACGCAGTATTTT. Encoded protein: CASSSLQGTLTDTQYF.

The genes are TRBV30 and TRBJ1-1; D may be TRBD1 (5 bases). CDR3 length: 12 residues. V was shortened by 4 bases and J by 2 bases, with 8 bases between the two germline ends. The V gene's germline CDR1 is GTSNPN and CDR2 SVGIG (reference sequence). As DNA, the CDR3 is TGTGCCTGGAAGGGGCTTAACACTGAAGCTTTCTTT. Its translation is CAWKGLNTEAFF.

The rearrangement joins TRBV7-3 to TRBJ2-1, with 7 positions matching TRBD2. The junction had 9 bases not matched to a gene; V was cut back by 3 bases and J by 7 bases. The length of the CDR3 is 15 residues. Germline CDR1 SGHTA, CDR2 FQGTGA. In nucleotides, the CDR3 is TGTGCCAGCAGCTTTAGTAGCGGGCCTGGGAATGAGCAGTTCTTC. This translates into CASSFSSGPGNEQFF.

The V call is TRBV10-3, the J call TRBJ2-1; 9 nucleotides agree with TRBD2. Germline V lookup: CDR1 ENHRY, CDR2 SYGVKD. This CDR3 has 17 amino acids. The J segment lost 8 bases and the V segment lost 0 bases, leaving 11 bases of the junction unmatched. The CDR3 coding sequence is TGTGCCATCAGTGAGTCGACGAGGGCGGGGGGGCTTTATGAGCAGTTCTTC. Its translation is CAISESTRAGGLYEQFF.